Each of the 22 T cell receptor beta chains below was sequenced from the same sample in a study of vaccination and CD4 T cells after COVID-19. Their cognate antigens are unknown. An Oncomine TCR Beta short-read assay was used to sequence the DNA from cultured CD4+ T cells. TCRdb used MiXCR to reprocess the PCR reads, holding one entry per CDR3 protein. Found here are some 21,000 distinct CDR3 sequences, 46% of them singletons; the top ten hold about 13%. Documented time point: late sampling 161 to 241 days after vaccination in a few convalescent patients. Noted treatment: 10-day PBMC culture with coronavirus spike peptide pools or control peptides (ViraFEST assay). This sample comprised CD4+ T cells from blood, cultured in vitro, obtained about 7 months after SARS-CoV-2 vaccination. Source of these receptors: a human donor who had recovered from COVID-19.

V and J are TRBV15 and TRBJ1-2; TRBD1 aligns across 8 bases. V was pared by 0 bases and J by 8 bases, with 8 bases of the junction left unmatched. This CDR3 comprises 15 residues. CDR1 and CDR2 (germline): LNHNV, YYDKDF (reference sequence). CDR3 region: CATSRDAGGAGGYTF. CDR3 DNA: TGTGCCACCAGCAGAGACGCAGGGGGCGCAGGGGGCTACACCTTC. The variable domain in full, with the rest retrieved from reference TRBV15 and TRBJ1-2, is DAMVIQNPRYQVTQFGKPVTLSCSQTLNHNVMYWYQQKSSQAPKLLFHYYDKDFNNEADTPDNFQSRRPNTSFCFLDIRSPGLGDTAMYLCATSRDAGGAGGYTFGSGTRLTVV.

The chain uses TRBV12-3 or TRBV12-4 and TRBJ1-6; D perhaps matches TRBD1 (6 bases). V lost 5 bases to trimming and J lost 4 bases, with 12 bases between them. The CDR3 is 15 amino acids. CDR3 region: CASSTDSGYNSPLHF. The CDR3 bases are TGTGCCAGCAGTACGGACAGTGGGTATAATTCACCCCTCCACTTT.

The chain recombines TRBV27 with TRBJ2-1, with 9 bases aligning to TRBD2. This CDR3 is 15 amino acids long. Germline V gene sequence: CDR1 MNHEY, CDR2 SMNVEV (reference sequence). With 2 bases clipped from V and 4 bases from J, the junction kept 3 bases outside the gene matches. CDR3 in amino acids: CASSLRLAEYNEQFF. The DNA for the CDR3 is TGTGCCAGCAGTTTACGACTAGCGGAGTACAATGAGCAGTTCTTC.

This clonotype is a singleton in its sample. The chain is built from TRBV27 and TRBJ2-1; D assignment may be TRBD1 or TRBD2 (5 bases each). This CDR3 region has 17 residues. Germline CDR1 and CDR2: MNHEY and SMNVEV (reference sequence). Trimming removed 4 bases from V and 0 bases from J, with 16 bases in between. Here the CDR3 reads CASSSRRGGRSYNEQFF. The CDR3 nucleotides are TGTGCCAGCAGTTCCCGACGGGGCGGGCGCTCCTACAATGAGCAGTTCTTC.

The chain links TRBV4-1 to TRBJ1-5; the D gene is possibly TRBD1 (6 bases). CDR1 is MGHRA, CDR2 YSYEKL, per germline. The germline V and J ends were trimmed by 4 bases and 0 bases, with 10 bases remaining between them. This CDR3 comprises 15 residues. The CDR3 sequence is CASSRQGHSNQPQHF. CDR3 coding DNA: TGCGCCAGCAGCCGCCAGGGACATAGCAATCAGCCCCAGCATTTT.

There are a few counts of this clonotype. V usage is TRBV7-9 and J usage is TRBJ2-3; D possibly corresponds to TRBD2 (5 bases). Germline V lookup: CDR1 SEHNR, CDR2 FQNEAQ (reference sequence). This CDR3 has 15 residues. Trimming removed 1 base from V and 4 bases from J, with 12 bases in between. The CDR3 here is CASSLVGISADTQYF. The DNA of the CDR3 is TGTGCCAGCAGCTTAGTCGGGATAAGCGCAGATACGCAGTATTTT.

The chain has TRBV19 and TRBJ1-6, with no clear D. Trimming stripped 1 base from V and 11 bases from J, with 18 bases between. CDR3 size: 16 residues. Germline values: CDR1 LNHDA, CDR2 SQIVND (reference sequence). For the CDR3, the DNA is TGTGCCAGTAGTATAGTCGGCGGGTCGTCCGGGGCACCCCTCCACTTT. Residues: CASSIVGGSSGAPLHF.

The chain employs TRBV2 and TRBJ1-2; D not certain. The germline V and J ends were trimmed by 7 bases and 0 bases, with 6 bases remaining between them. This CDR3 region has 12 residues. Germline lookup yields CDR1 SNHLY and CDR2 FYNNEI. Here the CDR3 reads CASNPANYGYTF. The CDR3 coding sequence is TGTGCCAGCAATCCGGCTAACTATGGCTACACCTTC.

The V call is TRBV6-2 or TRBV6-3, the J call TRBJ2-7; TRBD1 aligns across 10 bases. The CDR3 loop spans 16 amino acids. Germline CDR1 MNHEY, CDR2 SVGEGT. The V gene end was trimmed by 2 bases and the J gene end by 3 bases; junction bases not matched to a gene: 7. In DNA form, the CDR3 reads TGTGCCAGCAGTTACCGGGCGGGACAGGGGAACTACGAGCAGTACTTC. Protein product: CASSYRAGQGNYEQYF.

This chain joins TRBV20-1 and TRBJ2-1; the D is unclear. The CDR3 is 13 residues long. Germline CDR1 and CDR2: DFQATT and SNEGSKA (reference sequence). The V end lost 4 bases, the J end lost 4 bases, and 11 bases lay between the germline ends. The DNA for the CDR3 is TGCAGTGCTAACTTTGGATCTTACAATGAGCAGTTCTTC. Amino acid sequence: CSANFGSYNEQFF.

This chain uses TRBV20-1 with TRBJ2-3, with D possibly being TRBD1 or TRBD2 (6 bases each). Germline values: CDR1 DFQATT, CDR2 SNEGSKA (reference sequence). Trimming stripped 3 bases from V and 4 bases from J, with 17 bases between. CDR3 length equals 15 residues. This chain's CDR3 is CSARDTGWGADTQYF. The CDR3 region has the DNA TGCAGTGCTAGGGATACAGGGTGGGGGGCAGATACGCAGTATTTT.

The V gene is TRBV24-1, the J gene TRBJ2-3, with D possibly matching TRBD2 (5 bases). Trimming left V 0 bases short and J 0 bases short, with 12 bases between. The CDR3 is made up of 17 amino acids. Germline CDR1 reads KGHDR; CDR2 reads SFDVKD. CDR3 in amino acids: CATSDLPTSPSTDTQYF. The CDR3 bases are TGTGCCACCAGTGATTTGCCTACTAGTCCAAGCACAGATACGCAGTATTTT.

The chain has TRBV19 and TRBJ1-6, with D maybe TRBD1 (6 bases). The length of the CDR3 is 13 residues. Looked up from germline, CDR1 is LNHDA and CDR2 is SQIVND (reference sequence). The V end was cut by 1 base, the J end by 13 bases, with 11 bases between. In DNA, the CDR3 is TGTGCCAGTAGTATAGCGGGGGGCTCCCCCCTCCACTTT. It codes for CASSIAGGSPLHF.

This clonotype was found a few times. The rearrangement uses TRBV20-1 and TRBJ2-3, with D tentatively TRBD1 or TRBD2 (6 bases each). Deletions cut 2 bases from V and 0 bases from J, with 12 bases between. This CDR3 has 15 amino acids. Germline CDR1 DFQATT, CDR2 SNEGSKA (reference sequence). The CDR3 DNA follows: TGCAGTGCTAGATTGCCGGGGGCTAGCACAGATACGCAGTATTTT. Its protein product is CSARLPGASTDTQYF.

The rearrangement uses TRBV20-1 and TRBJ2-5; 8 positions agree with TRBD2. CDR1 is DFQATT, CDR2 SNEGSKA, per germline (reference sequence). The CDR3 extends over 12 amino acids. V lost 5 bases to trimming and J lost 5 bases; unmatched junction nucleotides: 4. The DNA for the CDR3 is TGCAGTGCTTCCGGGGGGGCCGAGACCCAGTACTTC. It is translated as CSASGGAETQYF.

This rearrangement joins TRBV15 to TRBJ2-5; no clear D gene. This CDR3 has 12 amino acids. The germline V gene has CDR1 LNHNV and CDR2 YYDKDF (reference sequence). V lost 3 bases to trimming and J lost 3 bases, with 5 bases between them. This CDR3 is CATSRDEETQYF. The CDR3 bases are TGTGCCACCAGCAGGGATGAAGAGACCCAGTACTTC. Full variable domain (remainder filled in from reference TRBV15 and TRBJ2-5): DAMVIQNPRYQVTQFGKPVTLSCSQTLNHNVMYWYQQKSSQAPKLLFHYYDKDFNNEADTPDNFQSRRPNTSFCFLDIRSPGLGDTAMYLCATSRDEETQYFGPGTRLLVL.

This clonotype was seen only a few times. This rearrangement joins TRBV7-3 to TRBJ1-1; D is uncertain. Germline V lookup: CDR1 SGHTA, CDR2 FQGTGA. The length of the CDR3 is 15 residues. V shed 5 bases and J shed 4 bases, with 17 bases lying between them. CDR3 sequence (DNA): TGTGCCAGCAGCCCGCTGACGGTTGTGGGCACTGAAGCTTTCTTT. Amino acid sequence: CASSPLTVVGTEAFF.

The CDR3 loop reads CASGDRGVQETQYF. In DNA, the CDR3 is TGTGCCAGTGGGGATCGGGGGGTCCAAGAGACCCAGTACTTC. V gene TRBV12-3 or TRBV12-4 combines with J gene TRBJ2-5; TRBD2 agrees at 7 bases. The CDR3 has 14 amino acids. V shed 9 bases, J shed 1 base, and the junction held 8 bases outside the gene matches.

The gene calls are TRBV7-2 and TRBJ1-6; a weak D match, TRBD1 (5 bases). V lost 0 bases, J lost 6 bases, and 18 bases lay in between. The CDR3 loop spans 18 amino acids. CDR1 and CDR2 from the germline V gene are SGHTA and FQGNSA. The CDR3 reads CASSLADRSRTSNSPLHF. In DNA form, the CDR3 reads TGTGCCAGCAGCTTAGCCGACAGATCGAGAACCTCTAATTCACCCCTCCACTTT.

By share, this clonotype ranks as medium-sized. The chain uses TRBV5-5 and TRBJ2-7; TRBD1 aligns across 9 bases. Per the germline V gene, CDR1 is SGHKS and CDR2 is YYEKEE (reference sequence). The CDR3 consists of 13 residues. V was pared by 1 base and J by 7 bases, with 3 bases of the junction left unmatched. CDR3 coding DNA: TGTGCCAGCAGCTTGCTGACAGGGGGTGAGCAGTACTTC. It yields the protein CASSLLTGGEQYF.

This sequence joins TRBV6-5 and TRBJ2-7, with 11 bases aligning to TRBD2. Germline V gives CDR1 MNHEY, CDR2 SVGAGI. Trimming at V came to 0 bases and at J to 4 bases, leaving 14 bases not matched to a gene. CDR3 length: 19 amino acids. Here the CDR3 reads CASSYSTTSGTPFGYEQYF. CDR3 DNA sequence: TGTGCCAGCAGTTACTCCACGACTAGCGGGACTCCCTTTGGGTACGAGCAGTACTTC.

This sequence joins TRBV6-5 and TRBJ2-5; perhaps TRBD1 as D (6 bases). V gave up 4 bases and J gave up 2 bases, with 17 bases separating them. The CDR3 has 16 residues. CDR1 and CDR2 (germline): MNHEY, SVGAGI. CDR3 DNA: TGTGCCAGCAGTTTGGGACATGGGGCAGGACAAGAGACCCAGTACTTC. Amino acid sequence: CASSLGHGAGQETQYF.